This is a list of T cell receptor beta chains from one sample in a study of Graves' ophthalmopathy and Graves' hyperthyroidism. TCRdb ran MiXCR on the multiplex PCR reads and lists one entry per CDR3 protein. The repertoire holds around 1,200,000 distinct CDR3 sequences, with approximately 35% as singletons. The specimen was peripheral blood or thyroid tissue (not recorded which). These TCRs come from an adult man with Graves' hyperthyroidism. CDR3s include the opening cysteine and the closing phenylalanine or tryptophan. Fields, in order: J gene, clone size, D gene, V gene, CDR3 protein, CDR3 DNA. The D gene is left open where the match is weak. Part of the rows lack a size; the others show once, few, many or a class for expanded clones.

TRBJ1-4,many,.,TRBV5-8,CASSSYEGDEKLFF,TGTGCCAGCAGCTCCTATGAAGGGGACGAAAAACTGTTTTTT
TRBJ2-5,few,TRBD2,TRBV7-9,CASSSQRESGKIVSETQYF,TGTGCCAGCAGCTCCCAGAGGGAGAGCGGGAAAATTGTTTCAGAGACCCAGTACTTC
TRBJ2-7,many,TRBD1,TRBV15,CATSRRTGTGMGEQYF,TGTGCCACCAGCAGAAGAACCGGGACAGGGATGGGCGAGCAGTACTTC
TRBJ1-5,few,.,TRBV2,CASKEETGTNQPQHF,TGTGCCAGCAAGGAGGAGACAGGAACAAATCAGCCCCAGCATTTT
TRBJ2-7,many,.,TRBV20-1,CSASKLYEQYF,TGCAGTGCTAGTAAGCTCTACGAGCAGTACTTC
TRBJ2-2,.,.,TRBV5-1,CASSQRTVANTGELFF,TGCGCCAGCAGCCAAAGGACAGTCGCGAACACCGGGGAGCTGTTTTTT
TRBJ2-7,few,TRBD1,TRBV12-3/TRBV12-4,CASSPHRGNYEQYF,TGTGCCAGCAGTCCCCACAGGGGTAACTACGAGCAGTACTTC
TRBJ1-1,many,.,TRBV7-9,CANSLGSNTEAFF,TGTGCCAACAGCCTAGGATCGAACACTGAAGCTTTCTTT
TRBJ2-5,few,TRBD2,TRBV2,CASTSWTRTQETQYF,TGTGCCAGCACCTCTTGGACTAGAACCCAAGAGACCCAGTACTTC
TRBJ2-2,few,.,TRBV5-1,CASSADPSLPRTGELFF,TGCGCCAGCAGCGCAGACCCGTCCCTACCGAGGACCGGGGAGCTGTTTTTT
TRBJ2-5,.,.,TRBV11-1,CASTKGFQETQYF,TGTGCCAGCACAAAGGGGTTCCAAGAGACCCAGTACTTC
TRBJ1-5,many,.,TRBV12-3/TRBV12-4,CASSTLGPWDSNQPQHF,TGTGCCAGCAGTACCCTTGGACCCTGGGATAGCAATCAGCCCCAGCATTTT
TRBJ1-1,.,.,TRBV29-1,CSSPGGLGTEAFF,TGCAGCTCACCAGGAGGGTTGGGCACTGAAGCTTTCTTT
TRBJ1-2,many,.,TRBV6-6,CASSYSIDYGYTF,TGTGCCAGCAGTTACTCGATCGACTATGGCTACACCTTC
TRBJ2-1,.,.,TRBV10-3,CAISDPVEQFF,TGTGCCATCAGTGACCCCGTGGAGCAGTTCTTC
TRBJ2-6,few,.,TRBV15,CATRGMQAGANVLTF,TGTGCCACCAGGGGAATGCAAGCTGGGGCCAACGTCCTGACTTTC